The clone carrying this T cell receptor beta chain was recorded once. Germline assignment: CDR1 MNHEY and CDR2 SVGAGI. V lost 5 bases and J 1 base, leaving 5 bases between the germline ends. The CDR3 length is 13 residues. The method was immunoSEQ multiplex PCR; TCRdb's version includes in-frame clones alone and lacks a portion of them. The table lists about 170,000 clones, roughly 81% of them singletons. The data were taken from a study of blood T cell repertoires in COVID-19. Study summary: Acute and convalescent COVID-19 specimens originated in the United States, Italy and Spain.

The sequencing sample was made of peripheral blood. The chain has TRBV6-5 and TRBJ2-2; D is unclear. This clonotype originated in a man in his forties who had recovered from COVID-19. The CDR3 protein is CASSQENTGELFF. In DNA, the CDR3 is TGTGCCAGCAGTCAGGAGAACACCGGGGAGCTGTTTTTT.